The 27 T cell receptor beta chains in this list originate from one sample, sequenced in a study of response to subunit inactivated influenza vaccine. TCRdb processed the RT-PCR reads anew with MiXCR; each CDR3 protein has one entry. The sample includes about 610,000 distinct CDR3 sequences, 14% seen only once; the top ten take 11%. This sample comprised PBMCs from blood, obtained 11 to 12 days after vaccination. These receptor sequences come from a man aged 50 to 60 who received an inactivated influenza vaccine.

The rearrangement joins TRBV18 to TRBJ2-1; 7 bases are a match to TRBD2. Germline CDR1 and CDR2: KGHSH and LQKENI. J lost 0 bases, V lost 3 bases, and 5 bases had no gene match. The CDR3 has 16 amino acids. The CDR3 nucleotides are TGTGCCAGCTCACCCTCAGCGGGGAGCTCCTACAATGAGCAGTTCTTC. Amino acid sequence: CASSPSAGSSYNEQFF.

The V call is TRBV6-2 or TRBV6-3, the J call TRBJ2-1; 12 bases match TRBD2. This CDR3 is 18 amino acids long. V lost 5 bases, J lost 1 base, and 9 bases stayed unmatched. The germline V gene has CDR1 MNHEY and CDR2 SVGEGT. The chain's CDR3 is CASSDLRLAGVSYNEQFF. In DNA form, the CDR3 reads TGTGCCAGCAGTGACCTTCGACTAGCGGGAGTATCCTACAATGAGCAGTTCTTC.

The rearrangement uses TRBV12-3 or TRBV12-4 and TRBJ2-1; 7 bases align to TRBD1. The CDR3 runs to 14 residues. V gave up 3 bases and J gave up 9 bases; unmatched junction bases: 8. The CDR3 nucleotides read TGTGCCAGCAGTTTTAGTAGGGGGCCGGGTGAGCAGTTCTTC. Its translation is CASSFSRGPGEQFF.

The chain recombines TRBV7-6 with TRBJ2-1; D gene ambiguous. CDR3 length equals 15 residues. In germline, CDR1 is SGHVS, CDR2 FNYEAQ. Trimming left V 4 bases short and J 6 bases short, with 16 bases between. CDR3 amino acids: CASSSDLPSVNEQFF. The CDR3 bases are TGTGCCAGCAGCTCCGACTTGCCGTCTGTCAATGAGCAGTTCTTC. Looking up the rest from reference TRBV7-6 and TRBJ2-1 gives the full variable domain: GAGVSQSPRYKVTKRGQDVALRCDPISGHVSLYWYRQALGQGPEFLTYFNYEAQQDKSGLPNDRFSAERPEGSISTLTIQRTEQRDSAMYRCASSSDLPSVNEQFFGPGTRLTVL.

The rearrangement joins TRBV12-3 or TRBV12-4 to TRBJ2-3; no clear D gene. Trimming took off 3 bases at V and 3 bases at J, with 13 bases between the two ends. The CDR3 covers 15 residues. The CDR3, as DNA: TGTGCCAGCAGTTTTTCTGGATTAGGGACAGATACGCAGTATTTT. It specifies CASSFSGLGTDTQYF.

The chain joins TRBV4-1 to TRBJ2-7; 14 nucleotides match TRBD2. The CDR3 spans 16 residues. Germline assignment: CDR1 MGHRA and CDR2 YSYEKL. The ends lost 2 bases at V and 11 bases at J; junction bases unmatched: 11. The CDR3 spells CASSQLPRLAGGHKYF. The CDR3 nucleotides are TGCGCCAGCAGCCAACTCCCCAGACTAGCGGGGGGGCATAAGTACTTC.

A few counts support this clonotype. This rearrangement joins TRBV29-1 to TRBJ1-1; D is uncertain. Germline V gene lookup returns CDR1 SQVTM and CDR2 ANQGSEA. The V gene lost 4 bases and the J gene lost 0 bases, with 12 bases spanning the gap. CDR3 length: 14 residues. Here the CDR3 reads CSVARSFLNTEAFF. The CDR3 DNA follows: TGCAGCGTTGCTCGGAGTTTCCTGAACACTGAAGCTTTCTTT.

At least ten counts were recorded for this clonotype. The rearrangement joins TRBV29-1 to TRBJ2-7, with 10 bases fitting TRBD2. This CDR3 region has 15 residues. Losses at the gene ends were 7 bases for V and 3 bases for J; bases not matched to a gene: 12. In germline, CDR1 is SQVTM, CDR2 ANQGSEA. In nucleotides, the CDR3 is TGCAGCGCCCTAGGGCTAGCGGGAGCTGGCTACGAGCAGTACTTC. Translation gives CSALGLAGAGYEQYF.

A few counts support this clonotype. CDR3 nucleotide sequence: TGTGCCAGCACCCTCGGACAGGCCTACGAGCAGTACTTC. Protein sequence: CASTLGQAYEQYF. The chain employs TRBV6-1 and TRBJ2-7, with 7 bases identical to TRBD1. CDR1 and CDR2 (germline): MNHNS, SASEGT. This CDR3 is built from 13 residues. With 7 bases clipped from V and 2 bases from J, the junction kept 5 bases outside the gene matches.

The CDR3 DNA sequence: TGTGCCAGCAGCTCGACAACTAGCGGGGGTCCCTACGAGCAGTACTTC. Translated: CASSSTTSGGPYEQYF. The rearrangement uses TRBV5-6 and TRBJ2-7, with TRBD2 identical over 11 bases. V lost 3 bases and J lost 2; bases outside the gene matches: 7. Per germline, CDR1 SGHDT and CDR2 YYEEEE. The CDR3 covers 16 residues.

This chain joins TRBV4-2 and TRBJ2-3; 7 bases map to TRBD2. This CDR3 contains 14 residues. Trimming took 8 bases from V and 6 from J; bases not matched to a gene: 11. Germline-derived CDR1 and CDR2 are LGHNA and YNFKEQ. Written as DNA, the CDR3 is TGTGCCAGCGGTTCGACTAGCAGGCGGGATACGCAGTATTTT. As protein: CASGSTSRRDTQYF.

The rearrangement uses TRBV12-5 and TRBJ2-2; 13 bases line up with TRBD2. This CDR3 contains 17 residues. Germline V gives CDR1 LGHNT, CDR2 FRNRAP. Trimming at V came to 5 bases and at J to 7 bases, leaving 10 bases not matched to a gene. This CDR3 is CASGTSTSGGWFGELFF. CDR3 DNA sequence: TGTGCTAGTGGTACCTCGACTAGCGGGGGGTGGTTCGGGGAGCTGTTTTTT.

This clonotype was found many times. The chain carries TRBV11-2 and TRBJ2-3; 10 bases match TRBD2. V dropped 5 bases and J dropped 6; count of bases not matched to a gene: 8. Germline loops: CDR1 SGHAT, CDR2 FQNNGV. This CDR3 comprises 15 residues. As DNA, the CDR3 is TGTGCCAGCAGCGGGCTAGCGGGAGCATCCGATACGCAGTATTTT. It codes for CASSGLAGASDTQYF.

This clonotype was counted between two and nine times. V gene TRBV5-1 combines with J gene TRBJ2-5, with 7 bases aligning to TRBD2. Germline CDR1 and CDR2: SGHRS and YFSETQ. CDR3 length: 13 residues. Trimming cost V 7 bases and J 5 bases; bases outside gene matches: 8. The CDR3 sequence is CASGRGGSETQYF. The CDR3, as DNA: TGCGCCAGCGGAAGGGGCGGGAGTGAGACCCAGTACTTC. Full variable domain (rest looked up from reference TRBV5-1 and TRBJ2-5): KAGVTQTPRYLIKTRGQQVTLSCSPISGHRSVSWYQQTPGQGLQFLFEYFSETQRNKGNFPGRFSGRQFSNSRSEMNVSTLELGDSALYLCASGRGGSETQYFGPGTRLLVL.

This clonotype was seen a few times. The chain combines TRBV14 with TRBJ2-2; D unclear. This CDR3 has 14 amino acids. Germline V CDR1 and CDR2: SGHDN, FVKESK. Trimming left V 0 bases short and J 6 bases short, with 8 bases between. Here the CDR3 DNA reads TGTGCCAGCAGCCAAGATGTAGGCCCCGGGGAGCTGTTTTTT. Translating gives CASSQDVGPGELFF.

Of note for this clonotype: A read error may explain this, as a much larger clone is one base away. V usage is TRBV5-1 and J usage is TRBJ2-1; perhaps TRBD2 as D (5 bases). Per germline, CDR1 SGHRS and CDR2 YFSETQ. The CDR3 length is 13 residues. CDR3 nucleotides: TGCGCCGGCAGCAAGGAGTCGGGGTTTGAGCAGTTCTTC. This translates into CAGSKESGFEQFF.

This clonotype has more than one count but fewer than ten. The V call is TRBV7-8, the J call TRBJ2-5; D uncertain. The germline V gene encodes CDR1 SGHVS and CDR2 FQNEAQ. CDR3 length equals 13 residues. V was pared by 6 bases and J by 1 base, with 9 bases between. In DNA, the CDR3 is TGTGCCAGCAGTTTAAGACGCCAAGAGACCCAGTACTTC. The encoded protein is CASSLRRQETQYF.

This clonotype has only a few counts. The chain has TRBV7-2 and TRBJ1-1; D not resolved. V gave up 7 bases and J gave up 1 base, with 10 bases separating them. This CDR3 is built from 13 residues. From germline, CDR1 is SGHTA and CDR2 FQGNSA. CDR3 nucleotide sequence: TGTGCCAGCATCGAAGTCGGGAACACTGAAGCTTTCTTT. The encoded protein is CASIEVGNTEAFF.

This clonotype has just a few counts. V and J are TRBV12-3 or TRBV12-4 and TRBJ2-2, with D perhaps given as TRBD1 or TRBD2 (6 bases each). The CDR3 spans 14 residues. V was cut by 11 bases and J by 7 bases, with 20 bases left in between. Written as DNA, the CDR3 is TGTGCCCTAGGGGGGCAGGGGACTGTCGGGGAGCTGTTTTTT. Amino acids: CALGGQGTVGELFF.

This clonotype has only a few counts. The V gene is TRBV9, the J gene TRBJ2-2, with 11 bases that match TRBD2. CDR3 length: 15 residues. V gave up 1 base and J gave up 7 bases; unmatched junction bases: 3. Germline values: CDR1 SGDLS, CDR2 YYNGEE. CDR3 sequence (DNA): TGTGCCAGCAGCGTAACTAGCGGGAGTAACGGGGAGCTGTTTTTT. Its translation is CASSVTSGSNGELFF.

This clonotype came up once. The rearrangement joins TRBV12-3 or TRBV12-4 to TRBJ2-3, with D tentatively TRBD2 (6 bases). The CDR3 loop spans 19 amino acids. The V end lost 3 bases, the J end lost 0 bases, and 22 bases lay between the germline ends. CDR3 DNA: TGTGCCAGCAGTTTTGGTAGCGCGGGGTGGAACAAGAGCACAGATACGCAGTATTTT. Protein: CASSFGSAGWNKSTDTQYF.

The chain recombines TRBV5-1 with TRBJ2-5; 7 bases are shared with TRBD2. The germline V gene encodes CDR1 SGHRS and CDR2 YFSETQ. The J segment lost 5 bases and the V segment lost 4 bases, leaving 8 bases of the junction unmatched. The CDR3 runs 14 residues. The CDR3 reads CASSIGGIGETQYF. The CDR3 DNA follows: TGCGCCAGCAGCATCGGGGGGATAGGGGAGACCCAGTACTTC.

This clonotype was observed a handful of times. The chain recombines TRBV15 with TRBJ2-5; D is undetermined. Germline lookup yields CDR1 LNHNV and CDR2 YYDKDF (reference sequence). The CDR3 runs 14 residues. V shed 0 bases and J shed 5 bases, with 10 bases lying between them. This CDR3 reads CATSRDPDGETQYF. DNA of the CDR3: TGTGCCACCAGCAGAGATCCGGACGGCGAGACCCAGTACTTC.

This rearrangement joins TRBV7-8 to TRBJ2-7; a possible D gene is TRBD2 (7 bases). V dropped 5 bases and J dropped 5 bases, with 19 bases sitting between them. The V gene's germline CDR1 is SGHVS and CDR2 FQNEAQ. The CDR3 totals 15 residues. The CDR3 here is CASSPHRGRAHEQYF. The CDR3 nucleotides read TGTGCCAGCAGCCCCCATAGGGGGAGGGCGCACGAGCAGTACTTC.

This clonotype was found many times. For the CDR3, the DNA is TGTGCCAGCACCATTACCGAGGCGGCCTATGGCTACACCTTC. Translated, it gives CASTITEAAYGYTF. The chain combines TRBV5-4 with TRBJ1-2; no reliable D call. The CDR3 loop spans 14 amino acids. V dropped 6 bases and J dropped 4 bases, with 16 bases sitting between them. Germline V gene data show CDR1 as SGHNT and CDR2 as YYREEE (reference sequence).

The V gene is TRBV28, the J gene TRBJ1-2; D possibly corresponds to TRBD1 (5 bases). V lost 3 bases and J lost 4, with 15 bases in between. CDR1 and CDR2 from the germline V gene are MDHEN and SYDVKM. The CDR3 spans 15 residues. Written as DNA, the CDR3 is TGTGCCAGCAGTTTGTCGCAGGGCGGCGGCTATGGCTACACCTTC. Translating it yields CASSLSQGGGYGYTF.

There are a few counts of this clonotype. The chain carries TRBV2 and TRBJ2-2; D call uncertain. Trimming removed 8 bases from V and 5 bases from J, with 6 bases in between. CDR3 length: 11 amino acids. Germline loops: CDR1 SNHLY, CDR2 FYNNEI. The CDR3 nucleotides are TGTGCCAGCGAAGCAACCGGGGAGCTGTTTTTT. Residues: CASEATGELFF.